The next 22 T cell receptor beta chains were all read from a single sample in a study of low-dose radiotherapy and immunotherapy resistance in tumors (dated by TCRdb to 2022 to 2024). The sample's time point, from its label and the paper: after trial treatment. The label giving this sample's treatment or condition can be read as: LDRT plus nivolumab, ipilimumab, low-dose cyclophosphamide and aspirin (RACIN trial). The sample was run on an Illumina HiSeq 2500. First-strand cDNA was synthesized with Superscript III and a set of TRAV- and TRBV-specific primers, covering both TCRalpha and TCRbeta chains. An approximately 18-cycle PCR with Phusion amplified the TCRs, pairing a constant-region primer with the adapter that was attached to the V primers. TCRdb itself trimmed the public reads at Q25 with fastp, ran MiXCR and retained productive beta chains. Rows merge per CDR3 protein into single entries with the most common DNA and genes. Across this sample there are more than 90,000 distinct CDR3 sequences, with less than 25% seen only once. Together, the top ten hold approximately 4% of the sample.

The sample was PBMCs, taken after low-dose radiotherapy plus immunotherapy. These receptors were collected from a male donor with prostate cancer.

Comment on this clonotype: This could be a read error, since a much larger clone is one nucleotide away. The chain joins TRBV3-1 to TRBJ2-5; the match to TRBD2 covers 7 bases. The germline V gene has CDR1 LGHDT and CDR2 YNNKEL (reference sequence). The CDR3 covers 13 residues. CDR3: CAGSRGREGTQYF. As DNA, the CDR3 is TGTGCCGGCAGCCGTGGCAGGGAGGGGACCCAGTACTTC.

This clonotype showed up many times. This chain connects TRBV4-1 to TRBJ2-7; D is uncertain. Germline CDR1 is MGHRA and CDR2 is YSYEKL. V lost 0 bases and J lost 3, with 12 bases in between. This CDR3 spans 15 amino acids. The CDR3 coding sequence is TGCGCCAGCAGCCAAGATGGACGGGCAGGCTACGAGCAGTACTTC. The encoded protein is CASSQDGRAGYEQYF.

In its sample, this clonotype was seen once. This sequence is one base from a far larger clone and is likely a read error. The chain combines TRBV13 with TRBJ1-1; 7 positions agree with TRBD1. The V gene end was trimmed by 6 bases and the J gene end by 7 bases; junction bases not matched to a gene: 17. Germline loops: CDR1 PRHDT, CDR2 FYEKMQ (reference sequence). This CDR3 contains 16 residues. The CDR3 spells CASSVAPGQVDNEAFF. The CDR3 DNA follows: TGTGCCAGCAGTGTCGCCCCCGGACAGGTCGACAATGAAGCTTTCTTT.

This clonotype was counted many times. This chain connects TRBV6-2 or TRBV6-3 to TRBJ2-3; D gene uncertain. Germline V lookup: CDR1 MNHEY, CDR2 SVGEGT. The CDR3 contains 12 residues. V dropped 0 bases and J dropped 6 bases, with 4 bases sitting between them. The CDR3 DNA is TGTGCCAGCAGTTACTCGAGGGATACGCAGTATTTT. Residues: CASSYSRDTQYF.

This rearrangement joins TRBV12-3 or TRBV12-4 to TRBJ2-3; D unresolved. The CDR3 spans 13 residues. Trimming removed 7 bases from V and 2 bases from J, with 10 bases in between. CDR3 sequence: CASMFVATDTQYF. The CDR3 region has the DNA TGTGCCAGCATGTTCGTTGCCACAGATACGCAGTATTTT.

The table lists this clonotype with many counts. The chain joins TRBV4-2 to TRBJ2-1; D is possibly TRBD2 (6 bases). This CDR3 contains 18 residues. The V gene lost 4 bases and the J gene lost 0 bases, with 19 bases spanning the gap. Germline V lookup: CDR1 LGHNA, CDR2 YNFKEQ. CDR3 coding DNA: TGTGCCAGCAGCCGGGTGGCGGGGCCGGGGAGCTCCTACAATGAGCAGTTCTTC. Encoded protein: CASSRVAGPGSSYNEQFF.

This clonotype was found many times. V usage is TRBV7-2 and J usage is TRBJ1-1; D remains ambiguous. The CDR3 consists of 14 residues. Trimming stripped 1 base from V and 1 base from J, with 7 bases between. Germline V lookup: CDR1 SGHTA, CDR2 FQGNSA. CDR3 nucleotide sequence: TGTGCCAGCAGCTTAGACTGGGGGAACACTGAAGCTTTCTTT. Translation gives CASSLDWGNTEAFF.

The chain recombines TRBV7-2 with TRBJ2-5; D ambiguous. Deletions cut 5 bases from V and 2 bases from J, with 6 bases between. The germline CDR1 and CDR2 sequences are SGHTA and FQGNSA. The CDR3 sequence is 12 residues long. This CDR3 is CASSRDQETQYF. For the CDR3, the DNA is TGTGCCAGCAGCAGGGATCAAGAGACCCAGTACTTC.

This clonotype was detected many times. V and J are TRBV20-1 and TRBJ2-1; 8 positions match TRBD1. With V trimmed by 5 bases and J by 5 bases, 5 bases remained unmatched. Germline loops: CDR1 DFQATT, CDR2 SNEGSKA (reference sequence). This CDR3 has 13 amino acids. CDR3 region: CSAGQGGDNEQFF. In DNA, the CDR3 is TGCAGTGCTGGACAGGGTGGGGACAATGAGCAGTTCTTC.

Worth noting for this clonotype: A single base is all that separates this from a far larger clone, so a read error is likely. The chain couples TRBV2 to TRBJ2-1; the D call may be TRBD1 or TRBD2 (6 bases each). Trimming removed 6 bases from V and 10 bases from J, with 13 bases in between. Germline V gene data show CDR1 as SNHLY and CDR2 as FYNNEI. The CDR3 has 12 residues. The CDR3 DNA is TGTGCCAGCAGGGGGGGCCCCTACGAGCAGTTCTTC. It yields the protein CASRGGPYEQFF. The variable domain in full, completed from reference TRBV2 and TRBJ2-1, reads EPEVTQTPSHQVTQMGQEVILRCVPISNHLYFYWYRQILGQKVEFLVSFYNNEISEKSEIFDDQFSVERPDGSNFTLKIRSTKLEDSAMYFCASRGGPYEQFFGPGTRLTVL.

This clonotype was detected many times. The chain links TRBV9 to TRBJ2-5, with 9 bases aligning to TRBD1. With V trimmed by 4 bases and J by 3 bases, 4 bases remained unmatched. The CDR3 extends over 14 amino acids. Germline V gene sequence: CDR1 SGDLS, CDR2 YYNGEE. CDR3 protein: CASSRGQGKETQYF. Here the CDR3 DNA reads TGTGCCAGCAGCAGGGGACAGGGAAAAGAGACCCAGTACTTC.

This clonotype was observed at least ten times. V usage is TRBV15 and J usage is TRBJ2-7, with D perhaps matching TRBD2 (6 bases). Trimming pared 4 bases from V and 0 bases from J, leaving 22 bases between. The CDR3 runs to 18 residues. The germline V gene has CDR1 LNHNV and CDR2 YYDKDF (reference sequence). CDR3 sequence reads: CATSTTGSTGVPSYEQYF. Here the CDR3 DNA reads TGTGCCACCAGCACAACGGGTTCAACGGGGGTCCCCTCCTACGAGCAGTACTTC.

This clonotype was detected only once. A far larger clone is off by one base, so a read error is likely. The rearrangement links TRBV13 to TRBJ2-1, with 7 bases lining up with TRBD2. The ends lost 6 bases at V and 8 bases at J; junction bases unmatched: 22. Germline V lookup: CDR1 PRHDT, CDR2 FYEKMQ (reference sequence). The CDR3 spans 18 residues. The CDR3 loop is CASRILLAWGPSGDEQFF. The CDR3, as DNA: TGTGCCAGCAGGATACTACTAGCGTGGGGCCCCTCTGGGGATGAGCAGTTCTTC.

This clonotype has more than one count but fewer than ten. The chain carries TRBV20-1 and TRBJ2-1; D perhaps matches TRBD2 (6 bases). V lost 6 bases and J 7 bases, leaving 22 bases between the germline ends. Germline V gene data show CDR1 as DFQATT and CDR2 as SNEGSKA (reference sequence). CDR3 length equals 15 residues. The CDR3 bases are TGCAGTGCCCCACCGGCGGGACGGGTTTTGAATGAGCAGTTCTTC. Protein product: CSAPPAGRVLNEQFF.

The table lists this clonotype with many counts. This rearrangement joins TRBV18 to TRBJ2-5; 9 nucleotides align to TRBD1. The CDR3 contains 13 residues. CDR1 is KGHSH, CDR2 LQKENI, per germline. V lost 4 bases to trimming and J lost 4 bases; unmatched junction nucleotides: 1. CDR3: CASSQGQGETQYF. CDR3 nucleotide sequence: TGTGCCAGCTCACAGGGACAGGGAGAGACCCAGTACTTC.

The V call is TRBV19, the J call TRBJ2-1, with 10 bases that match TRBD2. This CDR3 has 16 residues. Germline V lookup: CDR1 LNHDA, CDR2 SQIVND (reference sequence). Unmatched junction bases numbered 5, after V lost 2 bases and J lost 4 bases. CDR3 loop: CASSISASGGYNEQFF. DNA for the CDR3: TGTGCCAGTAGTATATCGGCTAGCGGGGGTTACAATGAGCAGTTCTTC.

This clonotype was seen repeatedly, ten times or more. The chain joins TRBV7-9 to TRBJ2-5; 9 bases match TRBD2. Germline V gene lookup returns CDR1 SEHNR and CDR2 FQNEAQ (reference sequence). The CDR3 length is 13 residues. Trimming at V came to 5 bases and at J to 3 bases, leaving 1 base not matched to a gene. The DNA for the CDR3 is TGTGCCAGCAGCGCTAGCGGGGAAGAGACCCAGTACTTC. Protein product: CASSASGEETQYF.

This clonotype appeared many times. The gene calls are TRBV20-1 and TRBJ2-4, with D hard to call. This CDR3 spans 10 amino acids. Deletions cut 3 bases from V and 4 bases from J, with 1 base between. Germline-derived CDR1 and CDR2 are DFQATT and SNEGSKA (reference sequence). CDR3 coding DNA: TGCAGTGCTAGTAAAAACATTCAGTACTTC. The encoded protein is CSASKNIQYF.

This clonotype appeared many times. The chain has TRBV7-8 and TRBJ1-2, with D perhaps matching TRBD1 (6 bases). Germline CDR1 SGHVS, CDR2 FQNEAQ. CDR3 length equals 15 residues. V gave up 5 bases and J gave up 6 bases, with 19 bases separating them. The CDR3 sequence is CASSPRARRGHGYTF. The CDR3 coding sequence is TGTGCCAGCAGCCCACGGGCCCGCCGGGGGCATGGCTACACCTTC.

This clonotype was seen many times. The rearrangement links TRBV6-1 to TRBJ2-7, with 8 bases lining up with TRBD1. The CDR3 is made up of 14 amino acids. Trimming removed 7 bases from V and 3 bases from J; junction bases left unmatched: 8. Germline CDR1 MNHNS, CDR2 SASEGT. CDR3 sequence reads: CASNERTGIYEQYF. DNA of the CDR3: TGTGCCAGCAATGAGAGGACAGGGATCTACGAGCAGTACTTC.

Concerning this clonotype itself: This sequence may be a read error, since a much larger clone differs from it by one base. V usage is TRBV7-4 and J usage is TRBJ2-3; 7 nucleotides line up with TRBD1. Germline values: CDR1 SGHVT, CDR2 SQSDAQ. The CDR3 is 15 amino acids. The ends lost 4 bases at V and 6 bases at J; junction bases unmatched: 10. DNA for the CDR3: TGTGCCAGCAGCTCGGGTAGAGGGGGCGTGGATACGCAGTATTTT. It is translated as CASSSGRGGVDTQYF.

As for this clonotype: One base away lies a much larger clone, so this may be a sequencing read error. CDR3 region: CASSLLSDSDNEQLF. The CDR3 region has the DNA TGTGCCAGCAGCCTACTTTCGGACAGTGACAATGAGCAGTTATTC. This chain uses TRBV4-2 with TRBJ2-1; TRBD1 might be the D (6 bases). CDR3 length equals 15 residues. Germline V gene lookup returns CDR1 LGHNA and CDR2 YNFKEQ.